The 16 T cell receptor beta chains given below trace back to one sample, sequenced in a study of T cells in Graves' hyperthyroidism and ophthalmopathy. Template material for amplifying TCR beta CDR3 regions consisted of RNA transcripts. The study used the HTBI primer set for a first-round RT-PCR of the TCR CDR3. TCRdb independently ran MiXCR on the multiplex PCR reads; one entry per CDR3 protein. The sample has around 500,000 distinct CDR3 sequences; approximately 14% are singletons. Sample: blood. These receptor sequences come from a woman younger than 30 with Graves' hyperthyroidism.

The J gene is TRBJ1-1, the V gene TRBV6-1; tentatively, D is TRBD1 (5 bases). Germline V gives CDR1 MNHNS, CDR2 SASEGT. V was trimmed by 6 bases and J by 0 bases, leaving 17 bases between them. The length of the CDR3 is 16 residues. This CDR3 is CASSSKRGRLNTEAFF. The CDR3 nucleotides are TGTGCCAGCAGCTCAAAGAGGGGACGGTTGAACACTGAAGCTTTCTTT.

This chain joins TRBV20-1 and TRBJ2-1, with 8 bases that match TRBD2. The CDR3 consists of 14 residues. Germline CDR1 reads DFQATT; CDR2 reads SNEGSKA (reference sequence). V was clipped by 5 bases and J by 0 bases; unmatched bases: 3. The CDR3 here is CSAGSGGSYNEQFF. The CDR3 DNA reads TGCAGTGCTGGGAGCGGGGGCTCCTACAATGAGCAGTTCTTC.

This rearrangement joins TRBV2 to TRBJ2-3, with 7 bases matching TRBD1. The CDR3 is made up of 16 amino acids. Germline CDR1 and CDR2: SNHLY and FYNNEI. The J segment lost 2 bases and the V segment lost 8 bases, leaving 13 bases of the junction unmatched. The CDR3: CASGSQGQRVTDTQYF. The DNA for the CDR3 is TGTGCCAGCGGGAGCCAGGGACAGCGTGTCACAGATACGCAGTATTTT.

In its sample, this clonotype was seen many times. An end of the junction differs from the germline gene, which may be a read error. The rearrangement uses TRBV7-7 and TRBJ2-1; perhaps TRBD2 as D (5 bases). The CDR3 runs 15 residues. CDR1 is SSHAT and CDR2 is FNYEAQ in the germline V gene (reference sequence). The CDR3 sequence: CASSLAPGEHNEQFF. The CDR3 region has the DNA TGTGCTAGCAGCTTAGCGCCTGGGGAACACAATGAGCAGTTCTTC.

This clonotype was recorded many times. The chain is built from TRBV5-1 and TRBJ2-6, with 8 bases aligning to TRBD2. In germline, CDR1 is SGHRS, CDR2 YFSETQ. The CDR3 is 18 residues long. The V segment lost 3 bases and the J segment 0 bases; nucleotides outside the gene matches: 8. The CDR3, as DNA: TGCGCCAGCAGCTCCCCGGGTAGCGGGACCTCTGGGGCCAACGTCCTGACTTTC. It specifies CASSSPGSGTSGANVLTF.

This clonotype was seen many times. The CDR3 is CASSGRERYGYTF. DNA of the CDR3: TGTGCCAGCAGCGGACGGGAGCGCTATGGCTACACCTTC. The chain employs TRBV27 and TRBJ1-2; the D is unclear. V was shortened by 6 bases and J by 4 bases, with 12 bases between the two germline ends. Per the germline V gene, CDR1 is MNHEY and CDR2 is SMNVEV (reference sequence). The CDR3 has 13 amino acids.

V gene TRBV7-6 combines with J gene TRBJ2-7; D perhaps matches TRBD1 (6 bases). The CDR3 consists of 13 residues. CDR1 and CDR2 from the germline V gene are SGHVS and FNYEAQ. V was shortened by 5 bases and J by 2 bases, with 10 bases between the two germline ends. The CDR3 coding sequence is TGTGCCAGCAGCGGAGGACAGACCTACGAGCAGTACGTC. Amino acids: CASSGGQTYEQYV.

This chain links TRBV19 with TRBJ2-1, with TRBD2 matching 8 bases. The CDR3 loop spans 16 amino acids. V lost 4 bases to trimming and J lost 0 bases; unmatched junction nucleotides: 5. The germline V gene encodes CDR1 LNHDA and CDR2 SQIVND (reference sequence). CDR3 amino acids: CASSSFGTSSYNEQFF. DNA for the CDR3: TGTGCCAGTAGTAGTTTCGGGACTAGCTCCTACAATGAGCAGTTCTTC.

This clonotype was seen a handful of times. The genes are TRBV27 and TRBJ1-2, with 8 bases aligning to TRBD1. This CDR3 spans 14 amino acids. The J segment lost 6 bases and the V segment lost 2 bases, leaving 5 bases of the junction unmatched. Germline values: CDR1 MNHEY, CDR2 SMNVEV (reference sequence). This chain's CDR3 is CASSLQGASNGYTF. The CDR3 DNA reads TGTGCCAGCAGTTTACAGGGGGCATCAAATGGCTACACCTTC.

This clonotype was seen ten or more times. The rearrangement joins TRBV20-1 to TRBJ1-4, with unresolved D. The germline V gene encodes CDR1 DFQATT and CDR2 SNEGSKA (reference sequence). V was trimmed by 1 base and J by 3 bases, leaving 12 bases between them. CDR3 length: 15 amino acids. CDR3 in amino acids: CSARGQVGSNEKLFF. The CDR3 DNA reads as TGCAGTGCTAGAGGGCAGGTCGGGTCTAATGAAAAACTGTTTTTT.

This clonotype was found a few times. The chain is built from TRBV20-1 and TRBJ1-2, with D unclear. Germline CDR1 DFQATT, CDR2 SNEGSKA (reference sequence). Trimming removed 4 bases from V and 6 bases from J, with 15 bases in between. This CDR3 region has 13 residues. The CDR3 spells CSANHHPLNGYTF. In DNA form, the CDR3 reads TGCAGTGCTAACCACCATCCCCTCAATGGCTACACCTTC.

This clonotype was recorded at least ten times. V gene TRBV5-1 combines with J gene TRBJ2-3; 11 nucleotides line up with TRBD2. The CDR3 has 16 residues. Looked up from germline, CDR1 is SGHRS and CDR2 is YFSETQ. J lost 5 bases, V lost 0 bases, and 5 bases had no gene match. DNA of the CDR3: TGCGCCAGCAGCTTGGATGGTAGCGGGAGGGTAGATACGCAGTATTTT. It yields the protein CASSLDGSGRVDTQYF.

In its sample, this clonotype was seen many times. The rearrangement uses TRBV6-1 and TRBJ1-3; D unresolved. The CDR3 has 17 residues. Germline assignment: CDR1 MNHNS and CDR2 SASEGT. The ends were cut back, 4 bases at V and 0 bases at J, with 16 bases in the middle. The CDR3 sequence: CASSVAAALLSGNTIYF. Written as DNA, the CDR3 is TGTGCCAGCAGTGTTGCGGCAGCCCTTCTCTCTGGAAACACCATATATTTT.

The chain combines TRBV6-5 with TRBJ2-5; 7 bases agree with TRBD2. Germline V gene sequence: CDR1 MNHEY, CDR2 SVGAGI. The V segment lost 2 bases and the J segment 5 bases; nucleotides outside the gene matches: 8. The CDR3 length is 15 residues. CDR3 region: CASSYEREGRETQYF. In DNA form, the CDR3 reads TGTGCCAGCAGTTACGAGAGGGAGGGCCGGGAGACCCAGTACTTC.

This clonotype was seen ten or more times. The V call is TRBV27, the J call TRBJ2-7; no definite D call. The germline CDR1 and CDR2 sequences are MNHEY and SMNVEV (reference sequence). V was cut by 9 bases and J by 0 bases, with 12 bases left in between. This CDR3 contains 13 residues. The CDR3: CASQGPFSYEQYF. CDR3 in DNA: TGTGCCAGTCAAGGGCCTTTCTCCTACGAGCAGTACTTC.

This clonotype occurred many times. Written as DNA, the CDR3 is TGCAGTGCTATTGGAGCGGGAGGCTACAATGAGCAGTTCTTC. This encodes CSAIGAGGYNEQFF. The J gene is TRBJ2-1, the V gene TRBV20-1; 9 bases agree with TRBD2. This CDR3 spans 14 amino acids. With V trimmed by 4 bases and J by 3 bases, 4 bases remained unmatched. CDR1 is DFQATT, CDR2 SNEGSKA, per germline (reference sequence).